The 15 T cell receptor beta chains presented below share a single source sample, sequenced in a study of long-term antiretroviral therapy in people with HIV. Version v3.0 of the immunoSEQ assay was performed at survey level. Clones were sequenced by immunoSEQ multiplex PCR, and TCRdb holds only the in-frame ones, with some missing. The repertoire has over 30,000 clones, 70% to 90% of them found once; the top ten carry about an eighth. The sample was unsorted PBMCs, taken 1.1 years after starting antiretroviral therapy. Receptors originate from a man aged 18 to 29 with HIV.

The chain couples TRBV4-2 to TRBJ2-7; 10 nucleotides agree with TRBD1. CDR3 size: 17 residues. CDR1 and CDR2 from the germline V gene are LGHNA and YNFKEQ. Trimming at V came to 0 bases and at J to 4 bases, leaving 9 bases not matched to a gene. CDR3 amino acids: CASSQEFSGTGVYEQYF. DNA for the CDR3: TGTGCCAGCAGCCAAGAATTCTCCGGGACAGGGGTTTACGAGCAGTACTTC.

The J gene is TRBJ1-2, the V gene TRBV7-8; 7 nucleotides agree with TRBD1. Per the germline V gene, CDR1 is SGHVS and CDR2 is FQNEAQ. This CDR3 spans 14 amino acids. The V gene end was trimmed by 2 bases and the J gene end by 0 bases; junction bases not matched to a gene: 0. CDR3 loop: CASSLQGANYGYTF. CDR3 in DNA: TGTGCCAGCAGCTTACAGGGGGCTAACTATGGCTACACCTTC.

The V and J genes are TRBV6-5 and TRBJ2-7; D is unresolved. The CDR3 runs to 14 residues. Trimming removed 0 bases from V and 7 bases from J, with 13 bases in between. The V gene's germline CDR1 is MNHEY and CDR2 SVGAGI. CDR3 coding DNA: TGTGCCAGCAGTTACTCTTTCAGGTCTGGAGAGCAGTACTTC. Amino acids: CASSYSFRSGEQYF.

The chain combines TRBV6-4 with TRBJ2-7; TRBD2 matches 7 bases. The CDR3 extends over 14 amino acids. Germline V CDR1 and CDR2: MRHNA, SNTAGT. V gave up 5 bases and J gave up 3 bases; unmatched junction bases: 7. CDR3 coding DNA: TGTGCCAGCAGTCCCACTAGCGCGGGCTACGAGCAGTACTTC. This codes for CASSPTSAGYEQYF.

The chain uses TRBV10-3 and TRBJ2-1; D unresolved. The CDR3 extends over 14 amino acids. From germline, CDR1 is ENHRY and CDR2 SYGVKD. V was cut by 8 bases and J by 0 bases, with 11 bases left in between. Here the CDR3 reads CAIGSRSSYNEQFF. The CDR3, as DNA: TGTGCCATCGGTAGTAGGAGCTCCTACAATGAGCAGTTCTTC.

The J gene is TRBJ2-4, the V gene TRBV10-1; D could derive from TRBD1 or TRBD2 (5 bases each). This CDR3 region has 18 residues. Trimming removed 2 bases from V and 2 bases from J, with 19 bases in between. Per the germline V gene, CDR1 is WNHNN and CDR2 is SYGVQD (reference sequence). The CDR3 nucleotides are TGCGCCAGCAGTGAGCATGGCTTTGAGGTGGGACCCAAAAACATTCAGTACTTC. It yields the protein CASSEHGFEVGPKNIQYF.

The chain has TRBV27 and TRBJ2-7; 10 bases match TRBD2. The CDR3 has 16 residues. Germline values: CDR1 MNHEY, CDR2 SMNVEV (reference sequence). The J segment lost 6 bases and the V segment lost 6 bases, leaving 14 bases of the junction unmatched. The CDR3 here is CASRTPRGTSVSEQYF. CDR3 DNA: TGTGCCAGCAGGACCCCGAGGGGGACTAGCGTTAGCGAGCAGTACTTC.

This chain links TRBV15 with TRBJ2-5; 12 bases are a match to TRBD2. This CDR3 comprises 16 residues. The V gene end was trimmed by 4 bases and the J gene end by 5 bases; junction bases not matched to a gene: 8. The germline CDR1 and CDR2 sequences are LNHNV and YYDKDF (reference sequence). CDR3 loop: CATSIRTSGERETQYF. The CDR3 nucleotides read TGTGCCACCAGCATTAGGACTAGCGGGGAGAGGGAGACCCAGTACTTC. Supplemented by reference TRBV15 and TRBJ2-5, the full variable domain reads DAMVIQNPRYQVTQFGKPVTLSCSQTLNHNVMYWYQQKSSQAPKLLFHYYDKDFNNEADTPDNFQSRRPNTSFCFLDIRSPGLGDTAMYLCATSIRTSGERETQYFGPGTRLLVL.

The sample holds one count of this clone. This chain connects TRBV11-1 to TRBJ2-7; TRBD1 might be the D (7 bases). Germline values: CDR1 SGHAT, CDR2 FQDESV (reference sequence). Trimming removed 3 bases at V and 2 bases at J, with 17 bases between. The CDR3 loop spans 16 amino acids. In nucleotides, the CDR3 is TGTGCCAGCAGCTTTTTGTCGGCAGGGGGGACCTACGAGCAGTACTTC. This encodes CASSFLSAGGTYEQYF.

V and J are TRBV28 and TRBJ2-7; 10 bases line up with TRBD1. This CDR3 contains 13 residues. V shed 6 bases and J 3 bases; nucleotides not matched to a gene: 2. Germline V lookup: CDR1 MDHEN, CDR2 SYDVKM. CDR3 in amino acids: CASRRDRGYEQYF. DNA of the CDR3: TGTGCCAGCAGACGGGACAGGGGCTACGAGCAGTACTTC.

V usage is TRBV4-2 and J usage is TRBJ2-5; TRBD1 might be the D (5 bases). From germline, CDR1 is LGHNA and CDR2 YNFKEQ. Trimming removed 0 bases at V and 0 bases at J, with 8 bases between. There are 15 residues in the CDR3. The CDR3 here is CASSQEGRNQETQYF. The DNA of the CDR3 is TGTGCCAGCAGCCAAGAGGGGCGGAACCAAGAGACCCAGTACTTC.

The V and J genes are TRBV7-8 and TRBJ2-3; 8 positions match TRBD2. CDR1 SGHVS and CDR2 FQNEAQ come from the germline V gene. The CDR3 is 14 amino acids. J was trimmed by 8 bases and V by 2 bases; bases with no gene match: 6. The CDR3 reads CASSLRRGEGTQYF. CDR3 in DNA: TGTGCCAGCAGCTTAAGGCGGGGGGAGGGTACGCAGTATTTT.

The rearrangement links TRBV29-1 to TRBJ2-7; 7 bases fit TRBD1. Germline loops: CDR1 SQVTM, CDR2 ANQGSEA. V dropped 4 bases and J dropped 6; count of bases not matched to a gene: 9. This CDR3 has 13 residues. Here the CDR3 reads CSVAGTVDGEQYF. The CDR3 bases are TGCAGCGTTGCCGGGACAGTTGACGGCGAGCAGTACTTC.

CDR3 bases: TGTGCCACCAGGGCTACTTCTGGGCCGGTAGGGGCTATAGCTTTCTTT. Translating it yields CATRATSGPVGAIAFF. The V call is TRBV15, the J call TRBJ1-1, with a weak D call TRBD1 (5 bases). The CDR3 runs 16 residues. Germline CDR1 reads LNHNV; CDR2 reads YYDKDF (reference sequence). V was cut by 6 bases and J by 10 bases, with 27 bases left in between.

The rearrangement uses TRBV10-1 and TRBJ1-1; D not certain. CDR3 length: 15 amino acids. CDR1 WNHNN and CDR2 SYGVQD come from the germline V gene (reference sequence). The germline V and J ends were trimmed by 0 bases and 1 base, with 9 bases remaining between them. CDR3 amino acids: CASSESASPNTEAFF. DNA of the CDR3: TGCGCCAGCAGTGAGTCGGCCAGCCCGAACACTGAAGCTTTCTTT.